The T cell receptor beta chain under discussion was sequenced for a study of CD8 T cells in ankylosing spondylitis. Study observations and caveats: Researchers reportedly found disease-linked clones significantly enriched in matched ankylosing spondylitis synovial fluid. The study identified a TCR beta motif of under ten highly homologous variants that appeared characteristic of ankylosing spondylitis blood.

From germline, CDR1 is SQVTM and CDR2 ANQGSEA. This CDR3 has 11 amino acids. This clonotype was detected a few times. Its antigen is still unknown. TCRdb reanalysed the 5' RACE reads using MiXCR and keeps one entry per CDR3 protein. The table has around 390,000 distinct CDR3 sequences, approximately 20% seen once. Sequencing was done on a sample of blood, either unsorted or a sorted T cell fraction (not recorded which). The TCR sequence derives from a male donor with ankylosing spondylitis. This chain uses TRBV29-1 with TRBJ2-1, with 10 nucleotides matching TRBD2. The DNA for the CDR3 is TGCAAAGCGGGAGGGGTCAATGAGCAGTTCTTC. This encodes CKAGGVNEQFF.